This T cell receptor (beta chain) was retrieved from a study of blood T cell repertoires in COVID-19. Study summary: The United States, Italy and Spain provided the acute and convalescent COVID-19 samples.

This clone was picked up a small number of times. Germline-derived CDR1 and CDR2 are SGDLS and YYNGEE. This CDR3 has 13 residues. The V gene lost 0 bases and the J gene lost 5 bases, with 8 bases spanning the gap. The protocol was immunoSEQ multiplex PCR, while the TCRdb copy is restricted to in-frame clones and leaves out a portion. The table shows about 120,000 clones, with roughly 77% occurring only once. What was sequenced was peripheral blood. V usage is TRBV9 and J usage is TRBJ1-1, with D possibly being TRBD1 (5 bases). This receptor was identified in a man aged 55 to 69 with active or convalescent COVID-19. For the CDR3, the DNA is TGTGCCAGCAGCGTAGAGGAGGGGACTGAAGCTTTCTTT. Protein: CASSVEEGTEAFF.